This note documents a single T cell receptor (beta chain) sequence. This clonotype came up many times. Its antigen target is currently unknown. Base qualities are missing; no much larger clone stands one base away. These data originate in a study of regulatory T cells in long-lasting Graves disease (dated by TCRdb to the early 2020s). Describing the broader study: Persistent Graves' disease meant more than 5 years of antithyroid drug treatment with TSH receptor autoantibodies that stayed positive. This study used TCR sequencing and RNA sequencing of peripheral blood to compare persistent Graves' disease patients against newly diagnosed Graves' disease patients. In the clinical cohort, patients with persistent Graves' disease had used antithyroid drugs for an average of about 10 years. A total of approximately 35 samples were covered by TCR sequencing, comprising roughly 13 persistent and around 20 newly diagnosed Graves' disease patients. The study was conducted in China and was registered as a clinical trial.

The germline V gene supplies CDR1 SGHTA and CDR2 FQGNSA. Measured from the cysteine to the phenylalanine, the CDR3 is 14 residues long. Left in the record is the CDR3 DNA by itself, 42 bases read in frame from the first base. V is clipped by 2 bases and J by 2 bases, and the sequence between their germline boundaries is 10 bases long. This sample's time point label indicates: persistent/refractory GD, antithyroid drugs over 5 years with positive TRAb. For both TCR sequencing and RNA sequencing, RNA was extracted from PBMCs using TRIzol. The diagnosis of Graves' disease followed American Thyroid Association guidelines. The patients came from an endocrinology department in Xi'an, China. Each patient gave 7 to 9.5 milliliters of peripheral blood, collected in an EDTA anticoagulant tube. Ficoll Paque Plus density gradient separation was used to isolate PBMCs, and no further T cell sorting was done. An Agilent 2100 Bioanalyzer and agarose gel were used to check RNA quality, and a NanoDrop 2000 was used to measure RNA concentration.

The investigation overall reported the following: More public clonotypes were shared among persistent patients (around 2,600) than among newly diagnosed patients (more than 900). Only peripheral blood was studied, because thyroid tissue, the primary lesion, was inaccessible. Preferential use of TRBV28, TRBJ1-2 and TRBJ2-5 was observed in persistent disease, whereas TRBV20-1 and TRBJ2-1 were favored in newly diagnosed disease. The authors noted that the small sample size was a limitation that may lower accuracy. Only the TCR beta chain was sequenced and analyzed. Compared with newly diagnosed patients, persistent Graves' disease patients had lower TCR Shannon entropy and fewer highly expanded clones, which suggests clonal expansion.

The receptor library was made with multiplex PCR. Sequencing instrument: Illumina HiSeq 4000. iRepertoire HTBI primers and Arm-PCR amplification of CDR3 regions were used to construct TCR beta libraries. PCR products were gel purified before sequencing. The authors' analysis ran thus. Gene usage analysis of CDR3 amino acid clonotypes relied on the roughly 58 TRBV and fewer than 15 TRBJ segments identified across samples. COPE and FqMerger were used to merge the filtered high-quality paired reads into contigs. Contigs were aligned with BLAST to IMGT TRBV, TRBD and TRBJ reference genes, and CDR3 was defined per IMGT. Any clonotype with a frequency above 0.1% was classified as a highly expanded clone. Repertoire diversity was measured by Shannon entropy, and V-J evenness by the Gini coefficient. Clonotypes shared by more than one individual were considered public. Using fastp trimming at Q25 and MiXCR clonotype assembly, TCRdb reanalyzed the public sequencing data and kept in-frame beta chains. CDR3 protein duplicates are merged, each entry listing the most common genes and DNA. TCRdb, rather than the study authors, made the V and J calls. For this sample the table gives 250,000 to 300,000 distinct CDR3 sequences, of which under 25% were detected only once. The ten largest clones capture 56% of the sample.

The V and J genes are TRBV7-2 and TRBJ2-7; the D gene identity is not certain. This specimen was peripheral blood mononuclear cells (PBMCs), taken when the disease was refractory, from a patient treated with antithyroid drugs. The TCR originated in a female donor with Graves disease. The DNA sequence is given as TGTGCCAGCAGCTTAAGGTACGCCACCTACGAGCAGTACTTC. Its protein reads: CASSLRYATYEQYF.